Below are 18 T cell receptor beta chains sequenced from a single sample in a study of OX40 agonist ivuxolimab in advanced cancers. The table came from immunoSEQ multiplex PCR; TCRdb's copy has only in-frame clones and leaves some out. The data contain roughly 92,000 clones, 80% to 95% of them singletons. The sequencing here drew on CD4+ or CD8+ T cells sorted from blood, taken in a trial of the OX40 agonist ivuxolimab. Every receptor here comes from an adult with an advanced solid tumor such as melanoma, head and neck, liver or kidney cancer.

V and J are TRBV6-5 and TRBJ1-4; D is unresolved. The length of the CDR3 is 15 residues. Trimming cost V 5 bases and J 8 bases, with 18 bases left between them. Germline CDR1 and CDR2: MNHEY and SVGAGI. CDR3 loop: CASSPAGLSGEKLFF. The CDR3 bases are TGTGCCAGCAGTCCCGCGGGCCTTTCTGGGGAAAAACTGTTTTTT.

This chain links TRBV27 with TRBJ2-3, with D possibly being TRBD2 (6 bases). The V gene's germline CDR1 is MNHEY and CDR2 SMNVEV (reference sequence). The V and J ends lost 11 bases and 5 bases respectively, with 17 bases between them. This CDR3 comprises 13 residues. The DNA for the CDR3 is TGTGCCTCCTGTGGGGGGTTCGGAGATACGCAGTATTTT. The encoded protein is CASCGGFGDTQYF.

The genes are TRBV6-5 and TRBJ2-4; TRBD2 matches at 8 bases. CDR1 is MNHEY, CDR2 SVGAGI, per germline. The CDR3 is made up of 15 amino acids. The trim removed 5 bases at V and 8 bases at J, leaving 11 bases unmatched. CDR3: CASSPGARGGDIQYF. In DNA, the CDR3 is TGTGCCAGCAGTCCCGGGGCCCGGGGGGGGGACATTCAGTACTTC.

In this sample, this clone turned up once. The rearrangement joins TRBV6-1 to TRBJ1-2, with TRBD1 matching 8 bases. The CDR3 extends over 11 amino acids. From germline, CDR1 is MNHNS and CDR2 SASEGT. V dropped 8 bases and J dropped 12; count of bases not matched to a gene: 8. CDR3 sequence: CASSRTGTNTF. The CDR3, as DNA: TGTGCCAGCTCACGGACAGGGACGAACACCTTC.

V is TRBV5-8 and J is TRBJ2-5; tentative D call: TRBD2 (7 bases). The CDR3 is made up of 15 amino acids. The germline gives CDR1 SGHTS, CDR2 YDEGEE. V was trimmed by 3 bases and J by 5 bases, leaving 17 bases between them. Written as DNA, the CDR3 is TGTGCCAGCAGCTCTAGCGGAGGGGGTCTTGAGACCCAGTACTTC. This sequence encodes CASSSSGGGLETQYF.

The V and J genes are TRBV15 and TRBJ2-1; no clear D. Deletions cut 7 bases from V and 2 bases from J, with 9 bases between. Germline CDR1 LNHNV, CDR2 YYDKDF (reference sequence). This CDR3 is 13 amino acids long. Here the CDR3 reads CATTDSPYNEQFF. The DNA for the CDR3 is TGTGCCACCACCGACTCGCCCTACAATGAGCAGTTCTTC.

The chain carries TRBV27 and TRBJ2-1; D call uncertain. Between the trimmed V and J ends, which lost 3 bases and 6 bases, there was a span of 9 bases. The CDR3 spans 13 residues. The germline CDR1 and CDR2 sequences are MNHEY and SMNVEV (reference sequence). The CDR3 DNA reads TGTGCCAGCAGTTTGGGCGCCGGCAATGAGCAGTTCTTC. This sequence encodes CASSLGAGNEQFF.

The CDR3 nucleotides are TGCGCCAGCAGTGATGGGGGGGAGCTGTTTTTT. This translates into CASSDGGELFF. The V and J genes are TRBV10-1 and TRBJ2-2; no definite D call. The germline V gene has CDR1 WNHNN and CDR2 SYGVQD (reference sequence). The V and J ends lost 3 bases and 8 bases respectively, with 4 bases between them. This CDR3 comprises 11 residues.

The chain joins TRBV29-1 to TRBJ2-3, with a tentative D call TRBD1 (5 bases). V was shortened by 4 bases and J by 0 bases, with 14 bases between the two germline ends. The germline V gene has CDR1 SQVTM and CDR2 ANQGSEA. This CDR3 contains 15 residues. The CDR3: CSVVPRQNSTDTQYF. The DNA of the CDR3 is TGCAGCGTTGTACCCCGACAGAATAGCACAGATACGCAGTATTTT.

The chain has TRBV27 and TRBJ2-2, with D tentatively TRBD2 (5 bases). CDR1 and CDR2 (germline): MNHEY, SMNVEV (reference sequence). The CDR3 extends over 17 amino acids. The V end lost 5 bases, the J end lost 6 bases, and 22 bases lay between the germline ends. The chain's CDR3 is CASSQSHPGNRAGELFF. The CDR3 coding sequence is TGTGCCAGCAGTCAATCACATCCGGGGAATCGGGCCGGGGAGCTGTTTTTT.

In its sample, this clone was seen once. This sequence joins TRBV19 and TRBJ1-1, with 8 positions matching TRBD1. The junction had 3 bases not matched to a gene; V was cut back by 5 bases and J by 4 bases. Germline V gene data show CDR1 as LNHDA and CDR2 as SQIVND (reference sequence). This CDR3 has 13 amino acids. The CDR3 sequence is CASSLTGGTEAFF. The CDR3 DNA reads as TGTGCCAGTAGTTTAACAGGGGGCACTGAAGCTTTCTTT.

The chain links TRBV7-3 to TRBJ2-2, with D possibly being TRBD2 (6 bases). This CDR3 region has 16 residues. CDR1 and CDR2 (germline): SGHTA, FQGTGA. The ends were cut back, 3 bases at V and 3 bases at J, with 14 bases in the middle. This CDR3 is CASSFSGGDYTGELFF. CDR3 coding DNA: TGTGCCAGCAGCTTTTCCGGGGGAGATTACACCGGGGAGCTGTTTTTT.

The V and J genes are TRBV10-2 and TRBJ1-2; 7 positions agree with TRBD1. The CDR3 totals 14 residues. The trim removed 2 bases at V and 8 bases at J, leaving 8 bases unmatched. Germline V lookup: CDR1 WSHSY, CDR2 SAAADI. The CDR3 DNA reads TGCGCCAGCAGTGAGCAGGGGGGCTTCGGAGGCTACACCTTC. Translation: CASSEQGGFGGYTF.

This clone was seen just once. The V and J genes are TRBV11-2 and TRBJ2-1; TRBD2 might be the D (6 bases). Between the trimmed V and J ends, which lost 5 bases and 10 bases, there was a span of 12 bases. The CDR3 is 12 amino acids. Germline CDR1 and CDR2: SGHAT and FQNNGV. The CDR3 sequence: CASSRSGREQFF. The DNA for the CDR3 is TGTGCCAGCAGCCGTAGCGGTCGGGAGCAGTTCTTC.

The chain carries TRBV21-1 and TRBJ1-5; the listed D gene, TRBD1, was not tested against the DNA. TRBV21-1 is termed a pseudogene. The CDR3 spans 20 residues. The CDR3 DNA sequence: TGTGCCAGCAGCAAAGGTTTGGAACAGGGGGGATGTTATAGCAATCAGCCCCAGCATTTT. It translates to CASSKGLEQGGCYSNQPQHF.

The rearrangement uses TRBV6-6 and TRBJ2-3; the D is unclear. Germline V gives CDR1 MNHNY, CDR2 SVGAGI (reference sequence). The CDR3 spans 12 residues. Trimming took off 0 bases at V and 6 bases at J, with 4 bases between the two ends. CDR3 protein: CASSYSKDTQYF. CDR3 DNA sequence: TGTGCCAGCAGTTACTCCAAGGATACGCAGTATTTT.

The rearrangement uses TRBV6-5 and TRBJ2-1; D is undetermined. V was cut by 5 bases and J by 8 bases, with 16 bases left in between. Germline loops: CDR1 MNHEY, CDR2 SVGAGI. The CDR3 consists of 14 residues. CDR3 amino acids: CASSRGRNRHEQFF. The CDR3 nucleotides are TGTGCCAGCAGTAGAGGTCGTAATCGGCATGAGCAGTTCTTC.

The chain's CDR3 is CASSVIGVGRWEAFF. Here the CDR3 DNA reads TGTGCCAGCAGCGTCATAGGGGTCGGGAGGTGGGAAGCTTTCTTT. This chain connects TRBV9 to TRBJ1-1, with a weak D call TRBD1 (5 bases). V was clipped by 2 bases and J by 8 bases, with 19 bases between them. The CDR3 is 15 amino acids. Germline-derived CDR1 and CDR2 are SGDLS and YYNGEE.